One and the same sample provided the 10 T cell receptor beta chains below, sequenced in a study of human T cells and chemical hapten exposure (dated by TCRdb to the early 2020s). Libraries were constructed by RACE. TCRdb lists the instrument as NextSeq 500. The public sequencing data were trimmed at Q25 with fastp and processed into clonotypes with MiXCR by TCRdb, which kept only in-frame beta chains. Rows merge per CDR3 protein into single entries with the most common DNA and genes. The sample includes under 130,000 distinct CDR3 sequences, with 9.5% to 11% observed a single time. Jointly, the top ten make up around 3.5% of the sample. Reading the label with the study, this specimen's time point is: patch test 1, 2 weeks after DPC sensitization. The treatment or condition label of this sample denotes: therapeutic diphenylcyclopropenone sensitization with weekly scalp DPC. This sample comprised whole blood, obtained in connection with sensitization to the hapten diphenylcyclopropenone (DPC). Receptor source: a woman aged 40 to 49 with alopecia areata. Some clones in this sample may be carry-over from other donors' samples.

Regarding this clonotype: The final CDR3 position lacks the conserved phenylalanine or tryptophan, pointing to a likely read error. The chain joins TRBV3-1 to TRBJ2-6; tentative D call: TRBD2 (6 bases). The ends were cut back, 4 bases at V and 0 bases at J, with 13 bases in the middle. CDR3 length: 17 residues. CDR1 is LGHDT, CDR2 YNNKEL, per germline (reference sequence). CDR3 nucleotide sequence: TGTGCCAGCAGCCCACATGCCGGGGGCTCTGGGGCCAACGTCCTGACTTCC. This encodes CASSPHAGGSGANVLTS.

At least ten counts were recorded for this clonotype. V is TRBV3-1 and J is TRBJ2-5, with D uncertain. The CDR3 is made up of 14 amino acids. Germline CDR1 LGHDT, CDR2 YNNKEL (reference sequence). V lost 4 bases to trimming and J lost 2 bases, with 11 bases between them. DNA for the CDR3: TGTGCCAGCAGCCCCGCTTTCAGTCAAGAGACCCAGTACTTC. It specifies CASSPAFSQETQYF.

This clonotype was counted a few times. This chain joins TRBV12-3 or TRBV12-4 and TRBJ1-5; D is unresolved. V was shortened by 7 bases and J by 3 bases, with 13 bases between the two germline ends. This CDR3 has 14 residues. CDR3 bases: TGTGCCAGCACCGTGGAGGGAATCAATCAGCCCCAGCATTTT. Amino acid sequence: CASTVEGINQPQHF.

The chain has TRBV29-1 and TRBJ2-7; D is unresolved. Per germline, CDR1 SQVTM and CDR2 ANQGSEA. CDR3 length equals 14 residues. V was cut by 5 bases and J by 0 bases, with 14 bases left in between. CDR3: CSVSPGLASYEQYF. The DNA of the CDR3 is TGCAGCGTTAGCCCCGGGCTCGCCTCCTACGAGCAGTACTTC.

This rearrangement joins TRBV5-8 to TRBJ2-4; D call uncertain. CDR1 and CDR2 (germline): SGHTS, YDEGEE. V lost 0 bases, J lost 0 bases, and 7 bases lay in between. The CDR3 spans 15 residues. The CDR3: CASSLDFLAKNIQYF. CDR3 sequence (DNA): TGTGCCAGCAGCTTGGATTTTCTAGCCAAAAACATTCAGTACTTC.

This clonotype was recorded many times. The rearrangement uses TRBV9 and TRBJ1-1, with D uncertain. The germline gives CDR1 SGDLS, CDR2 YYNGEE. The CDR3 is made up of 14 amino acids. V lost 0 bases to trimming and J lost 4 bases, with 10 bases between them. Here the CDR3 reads CASSVVDLGTEAFF. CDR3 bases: TGTGCCAGCAGCGTAGTTGATTTGGGCACTGAAGCTTTCTTT.

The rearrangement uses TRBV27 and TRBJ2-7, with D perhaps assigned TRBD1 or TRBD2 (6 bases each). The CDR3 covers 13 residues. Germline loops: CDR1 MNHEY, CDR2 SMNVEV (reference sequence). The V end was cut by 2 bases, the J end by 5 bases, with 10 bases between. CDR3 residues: CASSLNGGHEQYF. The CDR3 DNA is TGTGCCAGCAGTTTAAACGGGGGCCACGAGCAGTACTTC.

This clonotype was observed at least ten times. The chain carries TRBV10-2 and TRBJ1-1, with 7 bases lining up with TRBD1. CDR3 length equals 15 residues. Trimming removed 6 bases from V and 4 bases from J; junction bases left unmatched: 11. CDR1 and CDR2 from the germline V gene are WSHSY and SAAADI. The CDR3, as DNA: TGCGCCAGCAGCCACAGAGGGGGCGCAGGCACTGAAGCTTTCTTT. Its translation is CASSHRGGAGTEAFF.

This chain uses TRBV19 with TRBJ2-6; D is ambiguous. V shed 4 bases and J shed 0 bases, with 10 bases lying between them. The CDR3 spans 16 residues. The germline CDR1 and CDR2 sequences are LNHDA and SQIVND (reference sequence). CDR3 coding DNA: TGTGCCAGTAGTAGACAAGTGAGCTCTGGGGCCAACGTCCTGACTTTC. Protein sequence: CASSRQVSSGANVLTF.

In DNA, the CDR3 is TGTGCCAGAAAAGGTCCAAACTACGAGCAGTACTTC. Translated: CARKGPNYEQYF. The rearrangement links TRBV5-7 to TRBJ2-7; D remains ambiguous. TRBV5-7 counts as an open reading frame of uncertain function. There are 12 residues in the CDR3. V lost 8 bases to trimming and J lost 3 bases, with 12 bases between them.